The 14 T cell receptor beta chains below all came from one sample that was sequenced in a study of blood T cell repertoires in COVID-19 (TCRdb year 2020). The library came from the immunoSEQ multiplex PCR assay. This immuneACCESS table, as held by TCRdb, lists in-frame sequences with V and J called but not all clones. Of the missing ones, under half trace to an unresolved V gene in checked studies; the others have no known cause. This sample gives 540,000 or so clones in total; 70% to 90% of them show up just once. 7.5% to 9% of the sample is taken by the ten largest. Sequenced: peripheral blood. These receptors came from a woman between 50 and 59 years old with COVID-19, enrolled during active disease.

This rearrangement joins TRBV5-1 to TRBJ1-2; D is unclear. Germline V gene lookup returns CDR1 SGHRS and CDR2 YFSETQ. Trimming stripped 2 bases from V and 8 bases from J, with 19 bases between. The CDR3 is 15 amino acids. The CDR3 loop reads CASSFASLVGEGYTF. The CDR3 DNA reads TGCGCCAGCAGCTTCGCCTCCCTGGTCGGGGAAGGCTACACCTTC.

This clone was observed a single time. The chain carries TRBV2 and TRBJ2-3, with D perhaps TRBD1 (6 bases). V lost 5 bases and J 6 bases, leaving 12 bases between the germline ends. Germline CDR1 is SNHLY and CDR2 is FYNNEI. The CDR3 consists of 13 residues. The CDR3 sequence is CASSRAGADTQYF. In DNA, the CDR3 is TGTGCCAGCAGTAGGGCAGGGGCGGATACGCAGTATTTT.

This chain connects TRBV11-2 to TRBJ1-6; no definite D call. This CDR3 is built from 14 residues. Trimming took off 3 bases at V and 7 bases at J, with 10 bases between the two ends. CDR1 and CDR2 from the germline V gene are SGHAT and FQNNGV. The CDR3 nucleotides are TGTGCCAGCAGCTTCATGTGGCAGAATTCACCCCTCCACTTT. Its translation: CASSFMWQNSPLHF. Full variable domain (rest looked up from reference TRBV11-2 and TRBJ1-6): EAGVAQSPRYKIIEKRQSVAFWCNPISGHATLYWYQQILGQGPKLLIQFQNNGVVDDSQLPKDRFSAERLKGVDSTLKIQPAKLEDSAVYLCASSFMWQNSPLHFGNGTRLTVT.

The genes are TRBV7-9 and TRBJ2-2; the match to TRBD1 covers 7 bases. V was pared by 5 bases and J by 6 bases, with 6 bases of the junction left unmatched. Germline values: CDR1 SEHNR, CDR2 FQNEAQ (reference sequence). The CDR3 extends over 14 amino acids. CDR3 coding DNA: TGTGCCAGCAGCGTGCACCAGGGGGCCGGGGAGCTGTTTTTT. Protein: CASSVHQGAGELFF.

This clone was recorded a few times. CDR3 protein: CATSDAATGELFF. DNA of the CDR3: TGTGCCACCAGTGATGCGGCCACCGGGGAGCTGTTTTTT. The chain employs TRBV24-1 and TRBJ2-2, with no clear D. The length of the CDR3 is 13 residues. Trimming pared 3 bases from V and 4 bases from J, leaving 5 bases between. The germline CDR1 and CDR2 sequences are KGHDR and SFDVKD.

Comment on this clone: This specimen includes other DNA sequences encoding the same CDR3. The chain couples TRBV20-1 to TRBJ1-2; D may be TRBD1 (6 bases). This CDR3 has 11 amino acids. CDR1 is DFQATT, CDR2 SNEGSKA, per germline (reference sequence). V gave up 3 bases and J gave up 8 bases, with 10 bases separating them. CDR3: CSASRGAGYTF. In nucleotides, the CDR3 is TGCAGTGCTAGCAGGGGTGCCGGCTACACCTTC.

The chain recombines TRBV24-1 with TRBJ1-5; D not certain. The V and J ends lost 4 bases and 9 bases respectively, with 12 bases between them. This CDR3 has 13 amino acids. The V gene's germline CDR1 is KGHDR and CDR2 SFDVKD. In DNA, the CDR3 is TGTGCCACCAGTGACCGGCGGCCCGGGCCCCAGCATTTT. This gives the protein CATSDRRPGPQHF.

The chain combines TRBV28 with TRBJ2-2, with 10 bases aligning to TRBD2. Looked up from germline, CDR1 is MDHEN and CDR2 is SYDVKM. Losses at the gene ends were 5 bases for V and 4 bases for J; bases not matched to a gene: 7. This CDR3 is built from 16 residues. The DNA for the CDR3 is TGTGCCAGCAGTATCTCTAGCGGGGGCGCCACCGGGGAGCTGTTTTTT. Protein: CASSISSGGATGELFF.

The CDR3 region has the DNA TGTGCCAGCAGTTCCGCTGTGGGGCCCTACTACGAGCAGTACTTC. Translated: CASSSAVGPYYEQYF. The rearrangement joins TRBV6-5 to TRBJ2-7, with D maybe TRBD1 (5 bases). Trimming took 4 bases from V and 3 from J, leaving 16 bases between them. CDR1 is MNHEY, CDR2 SVGAGI, per germline. CDR3 length: 15 residues.

The J gene is TRBJ2-5, the V gene TRBV9; a possible D gene is TRBD1 (6 bases). V lost 0 bases to trimming and J lost 5 bases, with 11 bases between them. This CDR3 has 14 residues. The germline V gene encodes CDR1 SGDLS and CDR2 YYNGEE. The CDR3 here is CASSVGQGTETQYF. In DNA, the CDR3 is TGTGCCAGCAGCGTAGGGCAGGGGACGGAGACCCAGTACTTC.

This clone was counted once. The chain carries TRBV25-1 and TRBJ1-4; D might be TRBD1 (6 bases). From germline, CDR1 is MGHDK and CDR2 SYGVNS. The CDR3 contains 14 residues. The V and J ends lost 6 bases and 5 bases respectively, with 13 bases between them. CDR3 sequence reads: CASRGGRSNEKLFF. In DNA form, the CDR3 reads TGTGCCAGCAGGGGGGGGCGATCGAATGAAAAACTGTTTTTT. Complete variable domain (other parts from reference TRBV25-1 and TRBJ1-4): EADIYQTPRYLVIGTGKKITLECSQTMGHDKMYWYQQDPGMELHLIHYSYGVNSTEKGDLSSESTVSRIRTEHFPLTLESARPSHTSQYLCASRGGRSNEKLFFGSGTQLSVL.

The V and J genes are TRBV30 and TRBJ1-1; TRBD1 might be the D (6 bases). Per the germline V gene, CDR1 is GTSNPN and CDR2 is SVGIG (reference sequence). CDR3 size: 15 residues. The V and J ends lost 0 bases and 9 bases respectively, with 20 bases between them. In DNA, the CDR3 is TGTGCCTGGAGTGTATCGGGGGGCGACCTGAGGAAAGCTTTCTTT. Amino acids: CAWSVSGGDLRKAFF.

V usage is TRBV6-6 and J usage is TRBJ2-7; D is possibly TRBD2 (5 bases). V was pared by 6 bases and J by 6 bases, with 21 bases between. Germline V gene lookup returns CDR1 MNHNY and CDR2 SVGAGI (reference sequence). This CDR3 has 15 residues. CDR3 protein: CASRQIGSSAGEQYF. In DNA form, the CDR3 reads TGTGCCAGCAGACAGATAGGGAGCAGCGCTGGCGAGCAGTACTTC.

This chain uses TRBV25-1 with TRBJ1-2, with TRBD1 identical over 8 bases. Germline CDR1 MGHDK, CDR2 SYGVNS. The V and J ends lost 4 bases and 6 bases, in that order; junction bases with no gene match: 7. The CDR3 is 14 amino acids. CDR3 in amino acids: CASSATGVADGYTF. CDR3 coding DNA: TGTGCCAGCAGTGCGACAGGGGTTGCGGATGGCTACACCTTC.